Listed below are T cell receptor beta chains from one sample, sequenced in a study of blood T cell repertoires in COVID-19. Profiling relied on immunoSEQ multiplex PCR, and the TCRdb table lists in-frame clones only, not all of them. The sample contains 200,000 or so clones, about four fifths of which appear only once. The sequencing sample was made of PBMCs or T cells enriched from blood (not recorded which). These receptors were taken from a woman between 45 and 65 years old who had been exposed to COVID-19. Both conserved end residues are part of each CDR3. Fields, in order: V gene, CDR3 length, clone size, J gene, D gene, CDR3 protein, CDR3 DNA. A D gene is named only where the DNA matches it firmly. Size is omitted from some rows. Given values are once, few, many or a class for expanded clones.

v_gene: TRBV19; len: 13; abundance: .; j_gene: TRBJ1-1; d_gene: TRBD1; CDR3aa: CASKSQGGTEAFF; CDR3nt: TGTGCCAGTAAGTCGCAGGGGGGCACTGAAGCTTTCTTT
v_gene: TRBV15; len: 15; abundance: .; j_gene: TRBJ2-3; d_gene: TRBD2; CDR3aa: CATRHAGVAGSTQYF; CDR3nt: TGTGCCACCAGACATGCGGGGGTCGCCGGAAGTACGCAGTATTTT
v_gene: TRBV7-9; len: 17; abundance: .; j_gene: TRBJ1-4; d_gene: TRBD1; CDR3aa: CASSLGGPSTGDEKLFF; CDR3nt: TGTGCCAGCAGCTTAGGGGGCCCTTCGACAGGGGACGAAAAACTGTTTTTT
v_gene: TRBV2; len: 13; abundance: .; j_gene: TRBJ1-1; d_gene: TRBD1; CDR3aa: CASRSGQELEAFF; CDR3nt: TGTGCCAGCAGGTCCGGACAGGAGCTAGAAGCTTTCTTT
v_gene: TRBV5-5; len: 15; abundance: .; j_gene: TRBJ2-5; d_gene: TRBD2; CDR3aa: CASSFPASGGETQYF; CDR3nt: TGTGCCAGCAGCTTCCCAGCTAGCGGGGGGGAGACCCAGTACTTC
v_gene: TRBV5-8; len: 15; abundance: .; j_gene: TRBJ2-1; d_gene: .; CDR3aa: CASPPRRGGRNEQFF; CDR3nt: TGTGCCAGCCCCCCTCGGAGGGGCGGTAGAAATGAGCAGTTCTTC
v_gene: TRBV5-1; len: 16; abundance: .; j_gene: TRBJ1-1; d_gene: TRBD1; CDR3aa: CASSLGTGGAWTEAFF; CDR3nt: TGCGCCAGCAGCTTGGGGACAGGGGGCGCTTGGACTGAAGCTTTCTTT
v_gene: TRBV27; len: 15; abundance: once; j_gene: TRBJ2-7; d_gene: TRBD1; CDR3aa: CASSGTGGLTYEQYF; CDR3nt: TGTGCCAGCAGTGGGACAGGGGGCCTTACCTACGAGCAGTACTTC
v_gene: TRBV6-5; len: 13; abundance: .; j_gene: TRBJ2-6; d_gene: .; CDR3aa: CASQKSGANVLTF; CDR3nt: TGTGCCAGTCAGAAGTCTGGGGCCAACGTCCTGACTTTC
v_gene: TRBV7-2; len: 14; abundance: .; j_gene: TRBJ1-2; d_gene: .; CDR3aa: CASSLARGGYGYTF; CDR3nt: TGTGCCAGCAGCTTAGCGAGGGGAGGCTATGGCTACACCTTC
v_gene: TRBV19; len: 14; abundance: .; j_gene: TRBJ1-5; d_gene: .; CDR3aa: CASSGQGTNQPQHF; CDR3nt: TGTGCCAGTAGTGGTCAGGGAACCAATCAGCCCCAGCATTTT
v_gene: TRBV28; len: 11; abundance: .; j_gene: TRBJ1-1; d_gene: .; CDR3aa: CAAAGSTEAFF; CDR3nt: TGTGCCGCGGCGGGGTCCACTGAAGCTTTCTTT
v_gene: TRBV19; len: 12; abundance: .; j_gene: TRBJ2-1; d_gene: .; CDR3aa: CASSFYGNEQFF; CDR3nt: TGTGCCAGTAGCTTTTACGGCAATGAGCAGTTCTTC
v_gene: TRBV28; len: 14; abundance: once; j_gene: TRBJ1-2; d_gene: TRBD1; CDR3aa: CASSFLVGGDGYTF; CDR3nt: TGTGCCAGCAGTTTTCTCGTAGGGGGCGATGGCTACACCTTC
v_gene: TRBV5-4; len: 15; abundance: .; j_gene: TRBJ2-7; d_gene: .; CDR3aa: CASSFGGSSSYEQYF; CDR3nt: TGTGCCAGCAGCTTCGGCGGAAGTAGCTCCTACGAGCAGTACTTC
v_gene: TRBV12-3/TRBV12-4; len: 13; abundance: few; j_gene: TRBJ1-2; d_gene: .; CDR3aa: CATRQSSYYGYTF; CDR3nt: TGTGCCACCCGACAGTCCAGTTATTATGGCTACACCTTC
v_gene: TRBV7-3; len: 14; abundance: .; j_gene: TRBJ2-3; d_gene: TRBD2; CDR3aa: CASSSSGGQDTQYF; CDR3nt: TGTGCCAGCAGCTCCTCGGGGGGGCAAGATACGCAGTATTTT
v_gene: TRBV4-2; len: 15; abundance: .; j_gene: TRBJ2-7; d_gene: .; CDR3aa: CASSQDQALSYEQYF; CDR3nt: TGTGCCAGCAGCCAAGATCAGGCACTCTCCTACGAGCAGTACTTC
v_gene: TRBV7-9; len: 13; abundance: .; j_gene: TRBJ1-6; d_gene: .; CDR3aa: CASTSGVQRPLHF; CDR3nt: TGTGCCAGCACTTCGGGGGTGCAGCGGCCCCTCCACTTT
v_gene: TRBV10-2; len: 13; abundance: .; j_gene: TRBJ2-3; d_gene: TRBD2; CDR3aa: CASTLAMQDTQYF; CDR3nt: TGCGCCAGCACACTAGCGATGCAAGATACGCAGTATTTT
v_gene: TRBV7-8; len: 14; abundance: .; j_gene: TRBJ1-2; d_gene: TRBD1; CDR3aa: CASSLQTGRHGYTF; CDR3nt: TGTGCCAGCAGCTTACAGACAGGGCGGCATGGCTACACCTTC
v_gene: TRBV5-1; len: 14; abundance: .; j_gene: TRBJ2-7; d_gene: TRBD2; CDR3aa: CASSLASGVYEQYF; CDR3nt: TGCGCCAGCAGCTTGGCTAGCGGGGTTTACGAGCAGTACTTC
v_gene: TRBV6-5; len: 13; abundance: .; j_gene: TRBJ2-7; d_gene: TRBD1; CDR3aa: CASSRTGMYEQYF; CDR3nt: TGTGCCAGCAGTAGGACAGGGATGTACGAGCAGTACTTC
v_gene: TRBV7-8; len: 14; abundance: .; j_gene: TRBJ1-1; d_gene: TRBD1; CDR3aa: CASSLPGGYTEAFF; CDR3nt: TGTGCCAGCAGCTTACCAGGGGGCTACACTGAAGCTTTCTTT
v_gene: TRBV5-8; len: 15; abundance: .; j_gene: TRBJ2-3; d_gene: TRBD2; CDR3aa: CASSLGRGGTDTQYF; CDR3nt: TGTGCCAGCAGCTTGGGACGGGGGGGCACAGATACGCAGTATTTT
v_gene: TRBV5-1; len: 14; abundance: once; j_gene: TRBJ1-1; d_gene: TRBD1; CDR3aa: CASTPTGGRTEAFF; CDR3nt: TGCGCCAGCACCCCGACAGGGGGTCGGACTGAAGCTTTCTTT
v_gene: TRBV25-1; len: 15; abundance: .; j_gene: TRBJ1-1; d_gene: .; CDR3aa: CASSDRTTGNPEAFF; CDR3nt: TGTGCCAGCAGTGACCGTACGACAGGTAATCCCGAAGCTTTCTTT
v_gene: TRBV7-3; len: 13; abundance: .; j_gene: TRBJ1-1; d_gene: .; CDR3aa: CASSSRQNTEAFF; CDR3nt: TGTGCCAGCAGCTCTCGACAGAACACTGAAGCTTTCTTT
v_gene: TRBV15; len: 14; abundance: .; j_gene: TRBJ2-7; d_gene: .; CDR3aa: CATSRASGAYEQYF; CDR3nt: TGTGCCACCAGCAGAGCGAGCGGAGCCTACGAGCAGTACTTC
v_gene: TRBV6-6; len: 13; abundance: .; j_gene: TRBJ2-2; d_gene: .; CDR3aa: CASSHEVGGELFF; CDR3nt: TGTGCCAGCAGTCATGAGGTGGGCGGGGAGCTGTTTTTT